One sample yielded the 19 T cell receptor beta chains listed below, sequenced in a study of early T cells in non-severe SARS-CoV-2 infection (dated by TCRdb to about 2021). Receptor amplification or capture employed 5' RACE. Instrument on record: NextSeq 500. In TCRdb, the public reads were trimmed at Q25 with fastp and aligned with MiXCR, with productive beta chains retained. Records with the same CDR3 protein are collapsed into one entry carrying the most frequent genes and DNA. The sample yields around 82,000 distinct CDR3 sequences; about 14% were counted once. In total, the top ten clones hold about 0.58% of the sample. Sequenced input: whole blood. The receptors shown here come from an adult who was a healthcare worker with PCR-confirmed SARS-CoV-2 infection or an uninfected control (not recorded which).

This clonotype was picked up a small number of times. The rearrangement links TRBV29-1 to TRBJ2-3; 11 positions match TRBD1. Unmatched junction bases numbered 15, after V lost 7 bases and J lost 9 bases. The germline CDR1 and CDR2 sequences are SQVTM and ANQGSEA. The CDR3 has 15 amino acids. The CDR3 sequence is CSGTGTGGPISTQYF. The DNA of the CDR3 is TGCAGCGGAACCGGGACAGGGGGTCCCATATCAACGCAGTATTTT.

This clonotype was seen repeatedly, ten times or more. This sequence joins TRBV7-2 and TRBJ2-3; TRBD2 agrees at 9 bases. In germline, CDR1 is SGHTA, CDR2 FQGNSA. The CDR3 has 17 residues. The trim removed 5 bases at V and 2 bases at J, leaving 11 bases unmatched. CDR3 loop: CASSPRSGGILTDTQYF. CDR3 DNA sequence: TGTGCCAGCAGCCCTAGGAGCGGGGGGATTCTCACAGATACGCAGTATTTT.

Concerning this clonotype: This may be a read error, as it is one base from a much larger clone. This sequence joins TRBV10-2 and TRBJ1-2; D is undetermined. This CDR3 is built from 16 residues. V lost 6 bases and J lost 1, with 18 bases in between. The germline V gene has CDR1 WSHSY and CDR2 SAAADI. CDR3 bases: TGCGCCAGCAGGGCAGAACGACTTCCTGATAACTATGGCTACACCTTC. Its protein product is CASRAERLPDNYGYTF.

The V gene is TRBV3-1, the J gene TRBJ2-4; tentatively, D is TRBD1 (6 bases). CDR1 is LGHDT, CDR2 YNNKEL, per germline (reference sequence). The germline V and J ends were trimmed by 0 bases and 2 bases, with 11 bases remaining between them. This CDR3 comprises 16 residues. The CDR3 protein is CASSQDLQGTKNIQYF. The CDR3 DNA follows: TGTGCCAGCAGCCAAGATCTTCAGGGGACCAAAAACATTCAGTACTTC.

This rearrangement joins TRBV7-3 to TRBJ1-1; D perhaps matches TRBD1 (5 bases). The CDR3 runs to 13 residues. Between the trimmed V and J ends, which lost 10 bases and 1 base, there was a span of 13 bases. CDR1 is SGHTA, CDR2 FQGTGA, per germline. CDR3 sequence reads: CATSRQRNTEAFF. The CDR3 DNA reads TGTGCCACCTCCCGACAGCGGAACACTGAAGCTTTCTTT.

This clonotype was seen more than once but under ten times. The CDR3 DNA reads TGCGCCAGCAGCGGGGCTAGCGGGGGGCAACAAGAGACCCAGTACTTC. The encoded protein is CASSGASGGQQETQYF. The chain employs TRBV5-1 and TRBJ2-5, with 11 bases aligning to TRBD2. Germline V gene lookup returns CDR1 SGHRS and CDR2 YFSETQ. The V gene end was trimmed by 4 bases and the J gene end by 2 bases; junction bases not matched to a gene: 7. This CDR3 region has 16 residues.

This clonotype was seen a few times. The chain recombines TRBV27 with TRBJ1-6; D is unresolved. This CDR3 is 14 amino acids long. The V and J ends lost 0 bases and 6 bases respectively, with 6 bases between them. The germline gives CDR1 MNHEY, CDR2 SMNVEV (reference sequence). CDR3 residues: CASSLSFVNSPLHF. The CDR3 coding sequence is TGTGCCAGCAGTTTATCTTTTGTTAATTCACCCCTCCACTTT.

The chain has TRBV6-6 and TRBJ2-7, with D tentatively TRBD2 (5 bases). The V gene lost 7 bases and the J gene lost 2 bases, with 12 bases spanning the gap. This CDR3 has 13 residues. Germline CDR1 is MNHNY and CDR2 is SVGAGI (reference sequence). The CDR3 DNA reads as TGTGCCAGCATGGATCCGAGGGCCTACGAGCAGTACGTC. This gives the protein CASMDPRAYEQYV.

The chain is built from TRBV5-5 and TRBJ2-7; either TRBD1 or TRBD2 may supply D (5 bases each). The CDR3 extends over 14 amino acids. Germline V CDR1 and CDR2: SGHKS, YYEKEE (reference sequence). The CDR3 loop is CASRTNPMGHELYV. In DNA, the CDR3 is TGTGCCAGCAGGACTAACCCTATGGGGCACGAGCTGTACGTC.

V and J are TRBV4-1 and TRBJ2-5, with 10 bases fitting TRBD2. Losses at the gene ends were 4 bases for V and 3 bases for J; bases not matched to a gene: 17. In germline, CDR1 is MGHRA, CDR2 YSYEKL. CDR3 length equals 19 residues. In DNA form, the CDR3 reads TGCGCCAGCAGCCCCCGCGGACTAGCGGAGACCCATCCGAAAGAGACCCAGTACTTC. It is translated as CASSPRGLAETHPKETQYF.

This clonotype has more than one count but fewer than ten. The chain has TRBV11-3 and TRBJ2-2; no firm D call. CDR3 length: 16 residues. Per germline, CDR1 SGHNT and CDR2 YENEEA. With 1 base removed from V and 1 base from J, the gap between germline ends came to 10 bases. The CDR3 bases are TGTGCCAGCAGCTTAGGATCCTTATTGAACACCGGGGAGCTGTTTTTT. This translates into CASSLGSLLNTGELFF.

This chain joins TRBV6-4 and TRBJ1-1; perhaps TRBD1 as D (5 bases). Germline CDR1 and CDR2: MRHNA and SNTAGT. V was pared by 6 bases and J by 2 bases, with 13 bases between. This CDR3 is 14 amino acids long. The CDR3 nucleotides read TGTGCCAGCAGGGACATCAGCGGAAACACTGAAGCTTTCTTT. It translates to CASRDISGNTEAFF.

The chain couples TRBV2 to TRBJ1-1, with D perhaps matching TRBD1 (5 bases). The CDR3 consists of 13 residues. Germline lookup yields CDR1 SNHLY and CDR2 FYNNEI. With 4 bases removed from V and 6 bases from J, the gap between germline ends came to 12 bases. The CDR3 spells CASSVLGDSEAFF. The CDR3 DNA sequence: TGTGCCAGCAGTGTTTTAGGGGATTCTGAAGCTTTCTTT.

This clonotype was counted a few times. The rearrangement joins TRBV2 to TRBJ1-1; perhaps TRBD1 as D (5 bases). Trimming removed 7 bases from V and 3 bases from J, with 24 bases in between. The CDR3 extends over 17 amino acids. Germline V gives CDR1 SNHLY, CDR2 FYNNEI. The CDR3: CASNRGPPLVSYTEAFF. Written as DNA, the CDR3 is TGTGCCAGCAACCGGGGCCCCCCTCTTGTATCGTACACTGAAGCTTTCTTT.

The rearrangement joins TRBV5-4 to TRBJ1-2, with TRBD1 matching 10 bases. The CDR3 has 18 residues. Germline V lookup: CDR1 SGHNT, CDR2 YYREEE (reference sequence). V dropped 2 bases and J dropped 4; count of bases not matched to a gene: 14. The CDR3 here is CASSLTGTGVLGIYGYTF. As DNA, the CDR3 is TGTGCCAGCAGCTTAACCGGGACAGGGGTCCTAGGCATCTATGGCTACACCTTC.

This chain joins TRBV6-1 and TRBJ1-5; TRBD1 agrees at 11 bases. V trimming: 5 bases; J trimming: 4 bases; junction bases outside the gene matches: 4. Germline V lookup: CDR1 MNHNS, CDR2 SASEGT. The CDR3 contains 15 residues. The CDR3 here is CASSQDRGRNQPQHF. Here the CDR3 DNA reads TGTGCCAGCAGTCAGGACAGGGGGCGGAATCAGCCCCAGCATTTT.

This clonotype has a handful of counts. This CDR3 reads CATSRVKVVDRLGGYTF. The CDR3 DNA follows: TGTGCCACCAGCAGAGTCAAGGTGGTAGACAGGCTAGGCGGCTACACCTTC. The rearrangement uses TRBV15 and TRBJ1-2, with a possible D match to TRBD1 (6 bases). The V gene's germline CDR1 is LNHNV and CDR2 YYDKDF (reference sequence). With 1 base removed from V and 8 bases from J, the gap between germline ends came to 23 bases. This CDR3 contains 17 residues.

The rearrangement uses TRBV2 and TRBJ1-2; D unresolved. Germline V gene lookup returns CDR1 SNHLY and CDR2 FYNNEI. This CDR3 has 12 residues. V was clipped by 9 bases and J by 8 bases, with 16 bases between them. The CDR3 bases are TGTGCCAGGGCTGGCGTCGGTGGCGGCTACACCTTC. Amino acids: CARAGVGGGYTF.

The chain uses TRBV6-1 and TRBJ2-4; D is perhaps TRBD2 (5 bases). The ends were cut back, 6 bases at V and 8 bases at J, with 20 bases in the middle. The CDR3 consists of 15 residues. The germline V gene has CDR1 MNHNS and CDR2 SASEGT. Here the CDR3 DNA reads TGTGCCAGCAGAGGCCCCGCTCCGGTCGGGGACATTCAGTACTTC. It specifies CASRGPAPVGDIQYF.